This T cell receptor (beta chain) was captured in a study of cytotoxic CD8 clonotypes in ibrutinib-treated CLL. TCRdb's copy holds only in-frame clones and misses some; the assay was immunoSEQ multiplex PCR. The sample includes 60,000 to 75,000 clones, around nine tenths seen only once; the top ten take 3% to 3.5%. The receptor was isolated from a human donor with chronic lymphocytic leukemia. The material sequenced was PBMCs, taken after 12 months of ibrutinib treatment.

CDR3 in amino acids: CASISKGNTEAFF. The CDR3 region has the DNA TGTGCCAGCATATCGAAGGGGAACACTGAAGCTTTCTTT. The rearrangement uses TRBV7-9 and TRBJ1-1; D is ambiguous. This CDR3 spans 13 amino acids. Trimming pared 7 bases from V and 1 base from J, leaving 10 bases between. CDR1 and CDR2 from the germline V gene are SEHNR and FQNEAQ (reference sequence).